Presented here are 23 T cell receptor beta chains from one specimen sequenced in a study of blood T cell repertoires in COVID-19. TCRdb's copy holds only in-frame clones and misses some; the assay was immunoSEQ multiplex PCR. The sample has 55,000 to 75,000 clones; about 81% are singletons. Source material: peripheral blood. The receptors originated from a human donor in a cohort sampled during active COVID-19.

The chain is built from TRBV28 and TRBJ1-1; a weak D match, TRBD1 (6 bases). CDR1 and CDR2 from the germline V gene are MDHEN and SYDVKM. V lost 2 bases and J 7 bases, leaving 20 bases between the germline ends. CDR3 length: 16 residues. The chain's CDR3 is CASSLGGWGRGYEAFF. In nucleotides, the CDR3 is TGTGCCAGCAGTTTAGGGGGATGGGGGCGCGGGTATGAAGCTTTCTTT.

This chain joins TRBV28 and TRBJ2-5, with D possibly being TRBD1 (5 bases). CDR1 and CDR2 (germline): MDHEN, SYDVKM. The CDR3 totals 17 residues. Trimming pared 2 bases from V and 5 bases from J, leaving 21 bases between. CDR3: CASSLSRVGQGWETQYF. The CDR3 DNA reads TGTGCCAGCAGTTTAAGCCGAGTGGGCCAGGGCTGGGAGACCCAGTACTTC. Together with reference TRBV28 and TRBJ2-5, the CDR3 gives the full variable domain: DVKVTQSSRYLVKRTGEKVFLECVQDMDHENMFWYRQDPGLGLRLIYFSYDVKMKEKGDIPEGYSVSREKKERFSLILESASTNQTSMYLCASSLSRVGQGWETQYFGPGTRLLVL.

The chain recombines TRBV7-6 with TRBJ2-3; 10 bases are a match to TRBD2. Germline V gene data show CDR1 as SGHVS and CDR2 as FNYEAQ. V lost 1 base, J lost 4 bases, and 2 bases stayed unmatched. The CDR3 runs 15 residues. CDR3 DNA sequence: TGTGCCAGCAGCTTAGGGACTAGCGGACCAGATACGCAGTATTTT. Translation: CASSLGTSGPDTQYF.

The chain employs TRBV15 and TRBJ1-1; D not resolved. The CDR3 is 15 residues long. Germline V CDR1 and CDR2: LNHNV, YYDKDF (reference sequence). V was pared by 1 base and J by 2 bases, with 11 bases between. The CDR3 bases are TGTGCCACCAGCAGAGGACGGGTATTAAACACTGAAGCTTTCTTT. It is translated as CATSRGRVLNTEAFF.

The chain uses TRBV6-1 and TRBJ1-2; D uncertain. Trimming pared 2 bases from V and 5 bases from J, leaving 15 bases between. The CDR3 sequence is 15 residues long. CDR1 is MNHNS and CDR2 is SASEGT in the germline V gene. DNA of the CDR3: TGTGCCAGCAGTGAATCGAATGCGCCCGTATATGGCTACACCTTC. Amino acids: CASSESNAPVYGYTF.

The chain is built from TRBV6-4 and TRBJ2-1, with TRBD2 matching 11 bases. V lost 5 bases to trimming and J lost 7 bases; unmatched junction nucleotides: 10. Germline CDR1 reads MRHNA; CDR2 reads SNTAGT. The CDR3 has 16 residues. The CDR3 protein is CASSPEGTSGNNEQFF. The CDR3 DNA follows: TGTGCCAGCAGTCCAGAAGGGACTAGCGGAAATAATGAGCAGTTCTTC.

Of note for this clone: Other DNA sequences in the sample encode the same CDR3. The chain has TRBV18 and TRBJ1-3; the D gene is possibly TRBD1 (6 bases). Germline values: CDR1 KGHSH, CDR2 LQKENI. V gave up 6 bases and J gave up 0 bases, with 15 bases separating them. The CDR3 length is 16 residues. The CDR3 spells CASSPGGPGSGNTIYF. The CDR3, as DNA: TGTGCCAGCTCCCCCGGGGGGCCAGGCTCTGGAAACACCATATATTTT.

The V gene is TRBV19, the J gene TRBJ2-7, with 8 bases matching TRBD1. J lost 3 bases, V lost 1 base, and 5 bases had no gene match. CDR1 is LNHDA, CDR2 SQIVND, per germline (reference sequence). The CDR3 is made up of 15 amino acids. The CDR3 DNA follows: TGTGCCAGTAGTATAGGCGGGACAGGACTCTACGAGCAGTACTTC. Translation: CASSIGGTGLYEQYF.

The table lists this clone with a few counts. The chain uses TRBV19 and TRBJ2-3; 8 nucleotides align to TRBD2. Per germline, CDR1 LNHDA and CDR2 SQIVND (reference sequence). CDR3 size: 15 residues. After removal of 5 bases from V and 0 bases from J, the junction contained 4 bases not matched to a gene. The CDR3 bases are TGTGCCAGTAGTGGCGGGACTAGAAGCACAGATACGCAGTATTTT. Protein: CASSGGTRSTDTQYF.

The chain is built from TRBV5-4 and TRBJ2-7; tentative D call: TRBD2 (5 bases). The CDR3 is 13 amino acids. Deletions cut 5 bases from V and 2 bases from J, with 11 bases between. The germline CDR1 and CDR2 sequences are SGHNT and YYREEE (reference sequence). CDR3 nucleotides: TGTGCCAGCAGTTTTGGACTGGCCTACGAGCAGTACTTC. It codes for CASSFGLAYEQYF.

The V call is TRBV28, the J call TRBJ2-7, with TRBD2 matching 12 bases. The CDR3 has 16 amino acids. Germline V gene sequence: CDR1 MDHEN, CDR2 SYDVKM. Losses at the gene ends were 7 bases for V and 3 bases for J; bases not matched to a gene: 10. CDR3 amino acids: CASTDSSGRGNYEQYF. The CDR3 bases are TGTGCCAGCACGGACTCTAGCGGGAGGGGAAACTACGAGCAGTACTTC.

The V call is TRBV27, the J call TRBJ1-1, with no clear D. The V gene's germline CDR1 is MNHEY and CDR2 SMNVEV (reference sequence). The CDR3 totals 15 residues. Trimming stripped 4 bases from V and 7 bases from J, with 19 bases between. CDR3 protein: CASSSFAAGKDEAFF. The CDR3 DNA sequence: TGTGCCAGCAGTTCTTTTGCCGCGGGGAAGGATGAAGCTTTCTTT.

This clone was picked up a small number of times. The gene calls are TRBV12-3 or TRBV12-4 and TRBJ2-7, with 7 bases lining up with TRBD1. This CDR3 comprises 13 residues. The ends lost 6 bases at V and 1 base at J; junction bases unmatched: 3. The CDR3 sequence is CASRSDRSYEQYF. In nucleotides, the CDR3 is TGTGCCAGCAGATCGGACAGGTCCTACGAGCAGTACTTC.

The chain couples TRBV6-5 to TRBJ2-2, with D perhaps matching TRBD2 (5 bases). V gave up 6 bases and J gave up 4 bases, with 15 bases separating them. The CDR3 has 15 amino acids. The germline V gene encodes CDR1 MNHEY and CDR2 SVGAGI. Written as DNA, the CDR3 is TGTGCCAGCAGCCGCGTTGGTGGAGGCACCGGGGAGCTGTTTTTT. As protein: CASSRVGGGTGELFF.

The chain couples TRBV9 to TRBJ2-1, with TRBD2 identical over 10 bases. Germline CDR1 reads SGDLS; CDR2 reads YYNGEE. The CDR3 sequence is 17 residues long. V shed 4 bases and J 5 bases; nucleotides not matched to a gene: 12. The CDR3 sequence: CASSPRRVAGGNNEQFF. In DNA form, the CDR3 reads TGTGCCAGCAGCCCCCGAAGGGTAGCGGGAGGCAACAATGAGCAGTTCTTC.

The chain carries TRBV5-6 and TRBJ1-5, with a weak D call TRBD1 (5 bases). Germline assignment: CDR1 SGHDT and CDR2 YYEEEE. The CDR3 sequence is 16 residues long. Trimming cost V 0 bases and J 5 bases, with 15 bases left between them. This CDR3 is CASSLGGGRAHQPQHF. The CDR3 DNA reads as TGTGCCAGCAGCTTGGGGGGGGGACGGGCCCATCAGCCCCAGCATTTT.

The J gene is TRBJ2-2, the V gene TRBV19; the D is unclear. Looked up from germline, CDR1 is LNHDA and CDR2 is SQIVND (reference sequence). Trimming cost V 6 bases and J 4 bases, with 9 bases left between them. The CDR3 totals 13 residues. The CDR3 coding sequence is TGTGCCAGTAGCCCCCGCAGCACCGGGGAGCTGTTTTTT. Translation: CASSPRSTGELFF.

The chain has TRBV19 and TRBJ2-7, with D possibly being TRBD1 (6 bases). The CDR3 has 13 amino acids. V gave up 6 bases and J gave up 2 bases, with 11 bases separating them. From germline, CDR1 is LNHDA and CDR2 SQIVND (reference sequence). CDR3 coding DNA: TGTGCCAGTAGCGCAGGGGTGGCCTACGAGCAGTACTTC. Its translation: CASSAGVAYEQYF.

This clone was seen a handful of times. The chain is built from TRBV30 and TRBJ2-1; TRBD1 is a possible D gene (5 bases). Looked up from germline, CDR1 is GTSNPN and CDR2 is SVGIG (reference sequence). The CDR3 consists of 12 residues. With 2 bases removed from V and 6 bases from J, the gap between germline ends came to 8 bases. The CDR3 protein is CAWSRGRNEQFF. The DNA for the CDR3 is TGTGCCTGGAGTAGGGGTCGCAATGAGCAGTTCTTC. The variable domain in full, completed from reference TRBV30 and TRBJ2-1, reads SQTIHQWPATLVQPVGSPLSLECTVEGTSNPNLYWYRQAAGRGLQLLFYSVGIGQISSEVPQNLSASRPQDRQFILSSKKLLLSDSGFYLCAWSRGRNEQFFGPGTRLTVL.

The chain is built from TRBV20-1 and TRBJ2-7; D is unresolved. This CDR3 has 12 residues. V was clipped by 3 bases and J by 3 bases, with 9 bases between them. Germline V gene sequence: CDR1 DFQATT, CDR2 SNEGSKA (reference sequence). This CDR3 is CSASHPGYEQYF. The CDR3 coding sequence is TGCAGTGCTAGTCATCCGGGCTACGAGCAGTACTTC.

The chain is built from TRBV18 and TRBJ2-7; the D gene is possibly TRBD1 (5 bases). Germline V gene sequence: CDR1 KGHSH, CDR2 LQKENI. The CDR3 sequence is 16 residues long. V was cut by 3 bases and J by 4 bases, with 19 bases left in between. CDR3 in amino acids: CASSPLSVRGLYEQYF. The CDR3 region has the DNA TGTGCCAGCTCACCTTTATCAGTAAGGGGCCTTTACGAGCAGTACTTC.

The J gene is TRBJ2-5, the V gene TRBV19; 10 bases map to TRBD2. V shed 7 bases and J 1 base; nucleotides not matched to a gene: 9. CDR1 and CDR2 from the germline V gene are LNHDA and SQIVND (reference sequence). There are 16 residues in the CDR3. CDR3 sequence (DNA): TGTGCCAGTAAAGAGGGGCTAGCGGGAGCCCAAGAGACCCAGTACTTC. Protein product: CASKEGLAGAQETQYF. Variable domain in full (rest from reference TRBV19 and TRBJ2-5): DGGITQSPKYLFRKEGQNVTLSCEQNLNHDAMYWYRQDPGQGLRLIYYSQIVNDFQKGDIAEGYSVSREKKESFPLTVTSAQKNPTAFYLCASKEGLAGAQETQYFGPGTRLLVL.

This clone was seen once. The gene calls are TRBV6-6 and TRBJ2-2; TRBD1 agrees at 9 bases. Germline assignment: CDR1 MNHNY and CDR2 SVGAGI (reference sequence). The junction had 0 bases not matched to a gene; V was cut back by 4 bases and J by 0 bases. CDR3 length: 15 amino acids. CDR3 coding DNA: TGTGCCAGCAGTTGGACAGGGGCGAACACCGGGGAGCTGTTTTTT. Translated: CASSWTGANTGELFF.